This entry describes one T cell receptor (beta chain). Its antigen is unidentified. Looked up from germline, CDR1 is LGHDT and CDR2 is YNNKEL (reference sequence). The CDR3 loop spans 15 amino acids. V shed 0 bases, J shed 9 bases, and the junction held 5 bases outside the gene matches. The sample originates from a study of regulatory T cells in long-lasting Graves disease. Study outcomes and limitations: It was in persistent disease that TRBV28, TRBJ1-2 and TRBJ2-5 were favored.

Time point reported: newly diagnosed GD, antithyroid drugs for less than 3 months. Isolated PBMC RNA provided the starting material for the TCR library. Combining iRepertoire HTBI primers with Arm-PCR of CDR3 regions, the authors built TCR beta libraries. One entry per CDR3 protein results from TCRdb running MiXCR on the multiplex PCR reads. The repertoire includes a few hundred thousand distinct CDR3 sequences, 16% of them detected once, and 30% sits in the top ten. A further study also used this sample, focusing on T cells in Graves' hyperthyroidism and ophthalmopathy.

This clonotype was obtained from a man aged 40-49 years with Graves disease. Sequencing used peripheral blood mononuclear cells (PBMCs), obtained at new diagnosis, from a patient treated with antithyroid drugs. The genes are TRBV3-1 and TRBJ2-1, with TRBD2 identical over 10 bases. CDR3 loop: CASSQDGQREGEQFF. In DNA form, the CDR3 reads TGTGCCAGCAGCCAAGATGGACAGCGGGAGGGTGAGCAGTTCTTC.